This T cell receptor beta chain was captured by sequencing in a study of human T cells and chemical hapten exposure. Overall study context: On the upper back, patch tests were applied with 0.01% DPC and read at 6 days. Per-sample variation in TCR yield stemmed mainly from small pooled library volume differences.

CDR3 size: 16 residues. Germline CDR1 is SGHDN and CDR2 is FVKESK. Trimming removed 5 bases at V and 6 bases at J, with 20 bases between. Time point meaning: patch test 1, 2 weeks after DPC sensitization. The treatment was: therapeutic diphenylcyclopropenone sensitization with weekly scalp DPC. Authors' analysis steps: Counts of TCRs in each sample centred on a median of around 100,000 and extended from approximately 20,000 to 700,000. TCRdb re-derived calls from the RACE reads in MiXCR, one entry per CDR3 protein. TCRdb, not the original authors, processed these V and J calls. The data contain some 120,000 distinct CDR3 sequences, 9.5% to 13% of them singletons.

This TCR derives from a woman in her 50s with alopecia areata. Some clones in this sample may be carry-over from other donors' samples. The chain recombines TRBV14 with TRBJ2-1; the D gene is possibly TRBD2 (6 bases). Sequencing was performed on whole blood, taken in connection with sensitization to the hapten diphenylcyclopropenone (DPC). The CDR3 reads CASSVTGGVGPNEQFF. CDR3 coding DNA: TGTGCCAGCAGCGTCACTGGCGGGGTAGGTCCCAATGAGCAGTTCTTC.